The 5 T cell receptor beta chains listed next were all sequenced from one sample in a study of T cell responses to AZD1222 COVID-19 vaccine. Produced via immunoSEQ multiplex PCR; TCRdb's table is partial and in-frame only. The sample carries 130,000 or so clones, around 90% recorded once. Sample: peripheral blood, taken 28 days after the second AZD1222 dose. These receptors originate from an adult who received the AZD1222 COVID-19 vaccine.

This clone came up once. This rearrangement joins TRBV2 to TRBJ1-4, with a possible D match to TRBD1 (6 bases). Germline CDR1 is SNHLY and CDR2 is FYNNEI. There are 14 residues in the CDR3. The ends were cut back, 4 bases at V and 6 bases at J, with 12 bases in the middle. The CDR3 here is CASSVGHGDEKLFF. The DNA for the CDR3 is TGTGCCAGCAGTGTGGGACACGGGGATGAAAAACTGTTTTTT. Based on the CDR3 plus reference TRBV2 and TRBJ1-4, the full variable domain is EPEVTQTPSHQVTQMGQEVILRCVPISNHLYFYWYRQILGQKVEFLVSFYNNEISEKSEIFDDQFSVERPDGSNFTLKIRSTKLEDSAMYFCASSVGHGDEKLFFGSGTQLSVL.

This rearrangement joins TRBV2 to TRBJ1-1; D is possibly TRBD1 (6 bases). Trimming took 3 bases from V and 3 from J, leaving 11 bases between them. Germline CDR1 and CDR2: SNHLY and FYNNEI. The CDR3 runs 14 residues. The CDR3 reads CASSDRGGYTEAFF. The CDR3 bases are TGTGCCAGCAGTGACAGGGGCGGGTACACTGAAGCTTTCTTT.

The chain is built from TRBV27 and TRBJ1-5; D unresolved. V was cut by 6 bases and J by 4 bases, with 10 bases left in between. CDR1 and CDR2 (germline): MNHEY, SMNVEV (reference sequence). This CDR3 is built from 13 residues. The CDR3 coding sequence is TGTGCCAGCAGCCCTAAACCGAATCAGCCCCAGCATTTT. Translated, it gives CASSPKPNQPQHF.

This clone was detected only once. The chain employs TRBV18 and TRBJ1-2; D is unclear. Trimming removed 6 bases at V and 5 bases at J, with 13 bases between. Germline V gene data show CDR1 as KGHSH and CDR2 as LQKENI. The CDR3 extends over 13 amino acids. The DNA of the CDR3 is TGTGCCAGCTCGCCGGGAGGTTTTTATGGCTACACCTTC. Protein: CASSPGGFYGYTF.

V and J are TRBV5-1 and TRBJ1-2; 7 positions agree with TRBD1. The CDR3 is made up of 16 amino acids. The junction had 13 bases not matched to a gene; V was cut back by 4 bases and J by 4 bases. Germline V lookup: CDR1 SGHRS, CDR2 YFSETQ. DNA for the CDR3: TGCGCCAGCAGCGTACTCCAGGGACAGCAAACCTATGGCTACACCTTC. Its translation: CASSVLQGQQTYGYTF. The variable domain in full, with the rest retrieved from reference TRBV5-1 and TRBJ1-2, is KAGVTQTPRYLIKTRGQQVTLSCSPISGHRSVSWYQQTPGQGLQFLFEYFSETQRNKGNFPGRFSGRQFSNSRSEMNVSTLELGDSALYLCASSVLQGQQTYGYTFGSGTRLTVV.